The 30 T cell receptor beta chains below come from one sample, sequenced in a study of blood T cell repertoires in COVID-19. The table came from immunoSEQ multiplex PCR; TCRdb's copy has only in-frame clones and leaves some out. The repertoire has around 270,000 clones, about 89% of them found once; the top ten carry roughly 5%. Input material: peripheral blood. The receptors here all came from a man aged 35 to 55 with acute or convalescent COVID-19.

This clone was observed once. This rearrangement joins TRBV5-4 to TRBJ1-6; D not resolved. V lost 2 bases to trimming and J lost 5 bases, with 5 bases between them. CDR3 length: 13 residues. Germline-derived CDR1 and CDR2 are SGHNT and YYREEE (reference sequence). The DNA for the CDR3 is TGTGCCAGCAGCTTCCCGGATAATTCACCCCTCCACTTT. Translation gives CASSFPDNSPLHF.

This chain joins TRBV5-1 and TRBJ1-2; D gene uncertain. The CDR3 has 14 amino acids. Trimming removed 2 bases from V and 6 bases from J, with 14 bases in between. Germline V gene data show CDR1 as SGHRS and CDR2 as YFSETQ. The CDR3 DNA sequence: TGCGCCAGCAGCTTTGACACCTTGTTCGATGGCTACACCTTC. The encoded protein is CASSFDTLFDGYTF.

This clone was picked up one time. This chain connects TRBV7-9 to TRBJ1-2, with 7 bases matching TRBD1. Trimming cost V 5 bases and J 8 bases; bases outside gene matches: 11. This CDR3 is 14 amino acids long. Germline V CDR1 and CDR2: SEHNR, FQNEAQ (reference sequence). The CDR3: CASSRTLGGTGYTF. DNA for the CDR3: TGTGCCAGCAGCCGTACTTTAGGGGGCACAGGCTACACCTTC.

V usage is TRBV5-6 and J usage is TRBJ1-6, with D possibly being TRBD1 (5 bases). CDR3 length equals 15 residues. The germline V and J ends were trimmed by 4 bases and 10 bases, with 18 bases remaining between them. Germline assignment: CDR1 SGHDT and CDR2 YYEEEE. CDR3 in DNA: TGTGCCAGCAGCCACGCAACTCAGGGTTACTCACCCCTCCACTTT. As protein: CASSHATQGYSPLHF.

In DNA, the CDR3 is TGTGCCAGCAGCCAGCTCCTGGGGGCGAAAAACATTCAGTACTTC. Translation gives CASSQLLGAKNIQYF. The genes are TRBV3-1 (or the pseudogene TRBV3-2) and TRBJ2-4; perhaps TRBD1 as D (6 bases). This CDR3 spans 15 amino acids. CDR1 and CDR2 (germline): LGHDT, YNNKEL (reference sequence). V lost 3 bases and J 4 bases, leaving 13 bases between the germline ends.

The table lists this clone with a few counts. At one of its ends the junction is not consistent with the germline gene, which may arise from a read error. This rearrangement joins TRBV10-1 to TRBJ2-2; 9 bases fit TRBD1. Germline CDR1 reads WNHNN; CDR2 reads SYGVQD (reference sequence). The CDR3 covers 16 residues. In DNA form, the CDR3 reads TGCGCCAGCAGTGACCACGGGACAGGGAACTCCGGGGAGCTGTTTTTT. Encoded protein: CASSDHGTGNSGELFF.

The chain uses TRBV7-2 and TRBJ2-7, with 10 bases lining up with TRBD1. This CDR3 comprises 15 residues. After removal of 4 bases from V and 4 bases from J, the junction contained 7 bases not matched to a gene. CDR1 and CDR2 from the germline V gene are SGHTA and FQGNSA. The CDR3 protein is CASSSPDRGRYEQYF. As DNA, the CDR3 is TGTGCCAGCAGCTCACCGGACAGGGGGAGGTACGAGCAGTACTTC.

V and J are TRBV30 and TRBJ2-7, with TRBD1 matching 9 bases. The trim removed 5 bases at V and 6 bases at J, leaving 2 bases unmatched. CDR1 is GTSNPN, CDR2 SVGIG, per germline (reference sequence). This CDR3 is built from 11 residues. The CDR3 loop reads CAWGTGSEQYF. DNA of the CDR3: TGTGCCTGGGGGACAGGGAGCGAGCAGTACTTC.

The chain is built from TRBV19 and TRBJ2-7, with D uncertain. CDR3 length equals 14 residues. Looked up from germline, CDR1 is LNHDA and CDR2 is SQIVND (reference sequence). V dropped 2 bases and J dropped 0 bases, with 8 bases sitting between them. The CDR3 region has the DNA TGTGCCAGTAGTATAAAACACCCCTCCTACGAGCAGTACTTC. It encodes CASSIKHPSYEQYF.

DNA of the CDR3: TGTGCCAGCAGCCCGCGGGACAGTACCTACGAGCAGTACTTC. Protein: CASSPRDSTYEQYF. This chain joins TRBV11-3 and TRBJ2-7; D is possibly TRBD1 (7 bases). Trimming took off 5 bases at V and 2 bases at J, with 13 bases between the two ends. CDR1 and CDR2 from the germline V gene are SGHNT and YENEEA. This CDR3 is 14 amino acids long.

The rearrangement uses TRBV12-5 and TRBJ2-1; D might be TRBD1 (5 bases). CDR3 length: 17 residues. Per germline, CDR1 LGHNT and CDR2 FRNRAP. Trimming removed 6 bases from V and 7 bases from J, with 25 bases in between. The DNA of the CDR3 is TGTGCTAGTGGGCCGGCGACAGCATACCGTTTGGGGAATGAGCAGTTCTTC. Its translation is CASGPATAYRLGNEQFF.

The genes are TRBV7-6 and TRBJ2-3; unclear D gene. Germline assignment: CDR1 SGHVS and CDR2 FNYEAQ. The V end lost 5 bases, the J end lost 0 bases, and 15 bases lay between the germline ends. There are 16 residues in the CDR3. Written as DNA, the CDR3 is TGTGCCAGCAGCGTGAGCACCACCGCTAGCACAGATACGCAGTATTTT. As protein: CASSVSTTASTDTQYF. Combining the CDR3 with reference TRBV7-6 and TRBJ2-3 gives the whole variable domain GAGVSQSPRYKVTKRGQDVALRCDPISGHVSLYWYRQALGQGPEFLTYFNYEAQQDKSGLPNDRFSAERPEGSISTLTIQRTEQRDSAMYRCASSVSTTASTDTQYFGPGTRLTVL.

The J gene is TRBJ2-1, the V gene TRBV10-3; 11 bases are a match to TRBD1. The germline V gene encodes CDR1 ENHRY and CDR2 SYGVKD. This CDR3 region has 14 residues. V gave up 10 bases and J gave up 6 bases; unmatched junction bases: 8. The CDR3 DNA sequence: TGTGCCACAACAGGACAGGGGGCCGTCAATGAGCAGTTCTTC. Protein: CATTGQGAVNEQFF.

The J gene is TRBJ2-7, the V gene TRBV5-1, with D possibly being TRBD1 (5 bases). CDR1 SGHRS and CDR2 YFSETQ come from the germline V gene. The CDR3 runs to 14 residues. V was trimmed by 3 bases and J by 9 bases, leaving 19 bases between them. The CDR3 sequence: CASSSTVELRRQYF. DNA for the CDR3: TGCGCCAGCAGCTCGACAGTGGAGCTACGAAGGCAGTACTTC.

As to this clone: The same CDR3 also results from other DNA sequences found in this sample. This chain connects TRBV7-9 to TRBJ1-1; 8 nucleotides agree with TRBD1. The V segment lost 4 bases and the J segment 4 bases; nucleotides outside the gene matches: 2. The CDR3 spans 13 residues. CDR1 SEHNR and CDR2 FQNEAQ come from the germline V gene (reference sequence). CDR3 amino acids: CASSSQGGTEAFF. In nucleotides, the CDR3 is TGTGCCAGCAGCTCACAGGGGGGCACTGAAGCTTTCTTT.

The chain joins TRBV24-1 to TRBJ1-1; no clear D. The V end lost 9 bases, the J end lost 1 base, and 8 bases lay between the germline ends. The CDR3 is made up of 12 amino acids. Germline CDR1 is KGHDR and CDR2 is SFDVKD. The CDR3 protein is CATAGRNTEAFF. The DNA for the CDR3 is TGTGCCACCGCTGGGAGGAACACTGAAGCTTTCTTT.

The V and J genes are TRBV23-1 and TRBJ2-7; perhaps TRBD1 as D (7 bases). TRBV23-1 is annotated as an ORF whose role is uncertain. CDR3 length equals 13 residues. Trimming stripped 11 bases from V and 5 bases from J, with 19 bases between. This CDR3 is CASPPRGDNEQYF. As DNA, the CDR3 is TGCGCCTCCCCACCCAGGGGGGACAACGAGCAGTACTTC.

V usage is TRBV11-2 and J usage is TRBJ2-7, with 7 positions matching TRBD2. The CDR3 runs 15 residues. Trimming removed 7 bases from V and 3 bases from J; junction bases left unmatched: 12. Germline CDR1 SGHAT, CDR2 FQNNGV. The chain's CDR3 is CASTPSRGDFYEQYF. CDR3 nucleotides: TGTGCCAGCACCCCAAGTCGGGGGGATTTCTACGAGCAGTACTTC.

In DNA, the CDR3 is TGTGCCAGCCATAAGAACGAGGACATTCAGTACTTC. This gives the protein CASHKNEDIQYF. The J gene is TRBJ2-4, the V gene TRBV2; D remains ambiguous. This CDR3 comprises 12 residues. Germline values: CDR1 SNHLY, CDR2 FYNNEI. Deletions cut 8 bases from V and 8 bases from J, with 13 bases between. Combining the CDR3 with reference TRBV2 and TRBJ2-4 gives the whole variable domain EPEVTQTPSHQVTQMGQEVILRCVPISNHLYFYWYRQILGQKVEFLVSFYNNEISEKSEIFDDQFSVERPDGSNFTLKIRSTKLEDSAMYFCASHKNEDIQYFGAGTRLSVL.

This rearrangement joins TRBV12-3 or TRBV12-4 to TRBJ1-1; unclear D gene. Trimming cost V 9 bases and J 3 bases, with 8 bases left between them. The CDR3 has 11 amino acids. The DNA of the CDR3 is TGTGCCAGTGGGCGGGACACTGAAGCTTTCTTT. It translates to CASGRDTEAFF.

The chain employs TRBV7-2 and TRBJ1-2, with D tentatively TRBD1 (5 bases). Germline V lookup: CDR1 SGHTA, CDR2 FQGNSA. The CDR3 totals 15 residues. V lost 5 bases to trimming and J lost 5 bases, with 18 bases between them. CDR3: CASSPESRRGYGYTF. DNA of the CDR3: TGTGCCAGCAGCCCGGAGTCGCGTAGGGGATATGGCTACACCTTC.

This chain uses TRBV3-1 (or the pseudogene TRBV3-2) with TRBJ2-4, with 9 bases that match TRBD2. Per the germline V gene, CDR1 is LGHDT and CDR2 is YNNKEL (reference sequence). With V trimmed by 1 base and J by 3 bases, 7 bases remained unmatched. This CDR3 has 17 amino acids. The CDR3 region is CASSQGIGGGVKNIQYF. The CDR3 DNA sequence: TGTGCCAGCAGCCAAGGCATAGGCGGGGGGGTCAAAAACATTCAGTACTTC.

Here the CDR3 reads CASSHGTSGSTDTQYF. The CDR3 DNA sequence: TGTGCCAGCAGCCACGGGACTAGCGGGTCCACAGATACGCAGTATTTT. The chain joins TRBV5-5 to TRBJ2-3; TRBD2 aligns across 12 bases. This CDR3 contains 16 residues. With 4 bases clipped from V and 2 bases from J, the junction kept 5 bases outside the gene matches. CDR1 and CDR2 (germline): SGHKS, YYEKEE (reference sequence).

The V gene is TRBV4-2, the J gene TRBJ1-5; 7 nucleotides line up with TRBD1. V dropped 1 base and J dropped 0; count of bases not matched to a gene: 6. The CDR3 has 17 residues. Germline V gene data show CDR1 as LGHNA and CDR2 as YNFKEQ. The CDR3 here is CASSQGVQGGSNQPQHF. Written as DNA, the CDR3 is TGTGCCAGCAGCCAAGGGGTCCAGGGGGGTAGCAATCAGCCCCAGCATTTT.

The chain uses TRBV2 and TRBJ2-7; tentatively, D is TRBD1 (5 bases). Germline-derived CDR1 and CDR2 are SNHLY and FYNNEI. V lost 11 bases and J 8 bases, leaving 16 bases between the germline ends. CDR3 length equals 11 residues. The CDR3 DNA reads TGTGCCTCGCAAATAGGGGATAAGCAGTACTTC. As protein: CASQIGDKQYF.

V gene TRBV30 combines with J gene TRBJ1-2, with a tentative D call TRBD1 (5 bases). This CDR3 has 15 amino acids. Germline assignment: CDR1 GTSNPN and CDR2 SVGIG (reference sequence). Trimming stripped 3 bases from V and 6 bases from J, with 20 bases between. CDR3 in amino acids: CAWRRAGGVINGYTF. The CDR3 nucleotides read TGTGCCTGGAGGCGGGCCGGGGGTGTGATAAATGGCTACACCTTC.

J is TRBJ1-5 and V is TRBV27; possibly TRBD1 for D (6 bases). CDR1 MNHEY and CDR2 SMNVEV come from the germline V gene (reference sequence). This CDR3 region has 15 residues. The ends were cut back, 7 bases at V and 2 bases at J, with 15 bases in the middle. This chain's CDR3 is CASNPTGLGNQPQHF. CDR3 DNA sequence: TGTGCCAGCAATCCGACAGGCTTGGGCAATCAGCCCCAGCATTTT.

This chain connects TRBV29-1 to TRBJ2-2; D uncertain. The V gene's germline CDR1 is SQVTM and CDR2 ANQGSEA. V gave up 4 bases and J gave up 7 bases, with 7 bases separating them. This CDR3 comprises 11 residues. The CDR3, as DNA: TGCAGCGTTGCAAGGAGCGGGGAGCTGTTTTTT. It codes for CSVARSGELFF.

The chain links TRBV5-1 to TRBJ1-4; 8 nucleotides align to TRBD1. CDR3 length equals 14 residues. Germline V gives CDR1 SGHRS, CDR2 YFSETQ. The J segment lost 9 bases and the V segment lost 0 bases, leaving 4 bases of the junction unmatched. The CDR3 loop is CASSLVGQGKKLFF. The CDR3 DNA reads TGCGCCAGCAGCTTGGTTGGACAGGGTAAAAAACTGTTTTTT.

This rearrangement joins TRBV9 to TRBJ1-2; D is uncertain. The CDR3 has 15 residues. CDR1 is SGDLS, CDR2 YYNGEE, per germline. V lost 0 bases and J 4 bases, leaving 13 bases between the germline ends. In DNA form, the CDR3 reads TGTGCCAGCAGCGTAGGGAGAGCGGAGTCCTATGGCTACACCTTC. The encoded protein is CASSVGRAESYGYTF.